This is a list of T cell receptor beta chains from one sample in a study of cytomegalovirus exposure and HLA in healthy donors. Sequenced by immunoSEQ multiplex PCR; TCRdb stores in-frame clones only, minus some. The sample includes about 160,000 clones, about 72% seen only once; the top ten take more than 1.2%. Sequencing was done on a sample of PBMCs. All receptors come from a male donor in good health and CMV-seronegative. The CDR3 runs from the conserved cysteine through the conserved F or W. Fields, in order: CDR3 protein, CDR3 DNA, V gene, J gene, clone size, D gene. A D gene is named only where the DNA matches it firmly. Size values are once, few and many counts, or a class for expanded clones, and some rows have none.

CDR3: CASSGMTSGAYNEQFF
DNA: TGTGCCAGCAGCGGCATGACTAGCGGGGCCTACAATGAGCAGTTCTTC
V: TRBV5-4
J: TRBJ2-1
size: once
D: TRBD2

CDR3: CASSAGGSVGAFF
DNA: TGTGCCAGCAGTGCGGGGGGTTCGGTTGGGGCTTTCTTT
V: TRBV6-5
J: TRBJ1-1
size: .
D: .

CDR3: CASSLAGVQETQYF
DNA: TGTGCCAGCAGCTTAGCGGGAGTGCAAGAGACCCAGTACTTC
V: TRBV7-9
J: TRBJ2-5
size: .
D: .

CDR3: CASSFQSNTEAFF
DNA: TGTGCCAGCAGCTTTCAGTCGAACACTGAAGCTTTCTTT
V: TRBV7-2
J: TRBJ1-1
size: .
D: .

CDR3: CASSFGTGNQPQHF
DNA: TGTGCCAGCAGCTTTGGGACAGGGAATCAGCCCCAGCATTTT
V: TRBV5-6
J: TRBJ1-5
size: .
D: TRBD1

CDR3: CASSYGAGGTDTQYF
DNA: TGTGCCAGCAGCTACGGAGCGGGAGGCACAGATACGCAGTATTTT
V: TRBV7-8
J: TRBJ2-3
size: .
D: TRBD2

CDR3: CSAYRGQETQYF
DNA: TGCAGCGCCTACAGGGGTCAAGAGACCCAGTACTTC
V: TRBV29-1
J: TRBJ2-5
size: .
D: TRBD1

CDR3: CASSPGTSGLETQYF
DNA: TGTGCCAGCAGCCCAGGGACTAGCGGCTTGGAGACCCAGTACTTC
V: TRBV4-2
J: TRBJ2-5
size: .
D: TRBD2

CDR3: CASGRLGQIEAFF
DNA: TGTGCCAGCGGCCGATTGGGACAAATCGAAGCTTTCTTT
V: TRBV25-1
J: TRBJ1-1
size: few
D: .

CDR3: CASSSDRNRNTIYF
DNA: TGTGCCAGCAGTTCCGACAGGAACCGAAACACCATATATTTT
V: TRBV5-4
J: TRBJ1-3
size: .
D: .

CDR3: CASSEAPAYEQYF
DNA: TGTGCCAGCAGCGAAGCGCCGGCCTACGAGCAGTACTTC
V: TRBV9
J: TRBJ2-7
size: .
D: .

CDR3: CASSTSGGARETQYF
DNA: TGTGCCAGCAGCACTAGCGGGGGGGCTAGAGAGACCCAGTACTTC
V: TRBV7-2
J: TRBJ2-5
size: .
D: TRBD2

CDR3: CASSFRSGNTIYF
DNA: TGTGCCAGCAGCTTCCGGTCTGGAAACACCATATATTTT
V: TRBV7-9
J: TRBJ1-3
size: .
D: .

CDR3: CASSLGREGNYGYTF
DNA: TGCGCCAGCAGCCTTGGGCGTGAGGGAAACTATGGCTACACCTTC
V: TRBV4-1
J: TRBJ1-2
size: few
D: .

CDR3: CASGAAGSSQYF
DNA: TGTGCTAGTGGGGCCGCGGGTTCGTCCCAGTACTTC
V: TRBV12-5
J: TRBJ2-5
size: .
D: .

CDR3: CASSSGLVSSYEQYF
DNA: TGCGCCAGCAGCTCCGGACTTGTTAGCTCCTACGAGCAGTACTTC
V: TRBV5-1
J: TRBJ2-7
size: .
D: .